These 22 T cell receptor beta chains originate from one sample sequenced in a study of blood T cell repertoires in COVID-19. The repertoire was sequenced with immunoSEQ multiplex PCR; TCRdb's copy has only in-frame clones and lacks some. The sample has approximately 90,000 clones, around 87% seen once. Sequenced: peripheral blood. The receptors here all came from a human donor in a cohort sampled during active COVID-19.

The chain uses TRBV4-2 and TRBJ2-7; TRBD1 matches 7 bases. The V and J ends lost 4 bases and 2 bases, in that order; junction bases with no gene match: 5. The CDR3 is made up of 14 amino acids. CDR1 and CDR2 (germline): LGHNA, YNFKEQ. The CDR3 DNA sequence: TGTGCCAGCAGCCTACAGGGGTCTACCTACGAGCAGTACTTC. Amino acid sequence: CASSLQGSTYEQYF.

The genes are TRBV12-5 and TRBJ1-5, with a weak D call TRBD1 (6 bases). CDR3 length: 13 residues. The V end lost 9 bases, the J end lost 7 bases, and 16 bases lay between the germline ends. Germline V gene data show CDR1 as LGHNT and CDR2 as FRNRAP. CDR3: CASSRGARQPQHF. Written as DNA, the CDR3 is TGTGCTAGCTCCCGGGGGGCTCGGCAGCCCCAGCATTTT.

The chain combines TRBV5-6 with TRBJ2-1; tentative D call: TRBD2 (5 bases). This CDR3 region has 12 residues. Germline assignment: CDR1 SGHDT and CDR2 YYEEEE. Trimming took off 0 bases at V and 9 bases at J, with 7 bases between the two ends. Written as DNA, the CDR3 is TGTGCCAGCAGCTTGGTGGCGGGTGAGCAGTTCTTC. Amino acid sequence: CASSLVAGEQFF.

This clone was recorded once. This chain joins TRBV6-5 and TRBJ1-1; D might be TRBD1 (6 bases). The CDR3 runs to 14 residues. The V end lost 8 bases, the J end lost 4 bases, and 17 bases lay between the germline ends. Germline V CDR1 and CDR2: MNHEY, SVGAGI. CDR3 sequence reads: CASLTGGAGTEAFF. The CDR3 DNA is TGTGCCAGCTTGACAGGTGGGGCGGGCACTGAAGCTTTCTTT.

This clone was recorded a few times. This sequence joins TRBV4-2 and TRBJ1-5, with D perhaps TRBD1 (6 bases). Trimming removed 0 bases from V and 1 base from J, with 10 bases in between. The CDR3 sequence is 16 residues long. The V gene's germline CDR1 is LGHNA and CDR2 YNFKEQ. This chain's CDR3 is CASSQESRGSNQPQHF. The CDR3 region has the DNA TGTGCCAGCAGCCAAGAATCCAGGGGAAGCAATCAGCCCCAGCATTTT.

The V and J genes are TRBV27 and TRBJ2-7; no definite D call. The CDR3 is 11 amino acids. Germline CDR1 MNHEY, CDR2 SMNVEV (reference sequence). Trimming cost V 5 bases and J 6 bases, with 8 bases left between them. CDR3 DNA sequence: TGTGCCAGCAGTCTCGGGTTCGAGCAGTACTTC. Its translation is CASSLGFEQYF.

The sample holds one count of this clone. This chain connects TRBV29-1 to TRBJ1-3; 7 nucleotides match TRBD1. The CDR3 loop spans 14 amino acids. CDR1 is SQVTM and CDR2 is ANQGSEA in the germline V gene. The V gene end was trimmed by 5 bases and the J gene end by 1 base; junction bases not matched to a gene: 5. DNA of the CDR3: TGCAGCGTTCGGGAGGGGGCTTCTGGAAACACCATATATTTT. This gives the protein CSVREGASGNTIYF.

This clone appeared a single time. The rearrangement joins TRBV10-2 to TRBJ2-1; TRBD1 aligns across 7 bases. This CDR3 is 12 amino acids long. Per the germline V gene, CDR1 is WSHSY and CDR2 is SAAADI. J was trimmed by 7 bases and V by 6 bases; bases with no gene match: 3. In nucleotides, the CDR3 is TGCGCCAGCAGAAGGACAGGTAATGAGCAGTTCTTC. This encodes CASRRTGNEQFF.

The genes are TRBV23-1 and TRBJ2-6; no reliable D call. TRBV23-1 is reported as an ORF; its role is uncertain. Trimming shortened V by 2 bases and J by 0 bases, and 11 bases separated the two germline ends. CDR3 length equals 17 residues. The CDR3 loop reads CASSQLQAYSGANVLTF. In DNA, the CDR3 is TGCGCCAGCAGTCAACTTCAGGCTTACTCTGGGGCCAACGTCCTGACTTTC.

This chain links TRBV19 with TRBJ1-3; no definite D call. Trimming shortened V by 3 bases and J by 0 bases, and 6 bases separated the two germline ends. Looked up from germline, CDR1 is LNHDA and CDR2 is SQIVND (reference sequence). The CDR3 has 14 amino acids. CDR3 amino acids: CASSMMSSGNTIYF. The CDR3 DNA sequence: TGTGCCAGTAGTATGATGAGCTCTGGAAACACCATATATTTT.

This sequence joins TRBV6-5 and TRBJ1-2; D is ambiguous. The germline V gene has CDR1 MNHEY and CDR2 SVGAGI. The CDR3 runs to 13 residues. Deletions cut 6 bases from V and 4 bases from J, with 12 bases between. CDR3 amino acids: CASRRAGLYGYTF. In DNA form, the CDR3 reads TGTGCCAGCAGGCGTGCAGGCCTCTATGGCTACACCTTC.

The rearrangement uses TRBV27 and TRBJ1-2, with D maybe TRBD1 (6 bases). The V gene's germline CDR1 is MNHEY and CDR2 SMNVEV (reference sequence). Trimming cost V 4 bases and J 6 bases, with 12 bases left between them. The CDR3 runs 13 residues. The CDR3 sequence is CASSSTGRNGYTF. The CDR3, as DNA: TGTGCCAGCAGTTCGACAGGTCGGAATGGCTACACCTTC.

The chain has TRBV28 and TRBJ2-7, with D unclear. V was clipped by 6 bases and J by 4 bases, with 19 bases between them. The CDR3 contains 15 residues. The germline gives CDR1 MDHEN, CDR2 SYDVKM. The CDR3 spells CASSLPEQTRYEQYF. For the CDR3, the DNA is TGTGCCAGCAGCCTCCCTGAACAGACGCGATACGAGCAGTACTTC.

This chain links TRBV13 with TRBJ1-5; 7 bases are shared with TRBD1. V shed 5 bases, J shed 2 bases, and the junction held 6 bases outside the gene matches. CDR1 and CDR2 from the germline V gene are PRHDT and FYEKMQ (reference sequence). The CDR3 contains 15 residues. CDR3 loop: CASSRGGAGNQPQHF. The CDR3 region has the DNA TGTGCCAGCAGCCGAGGGGGCGCGGGCAATCAGCCCCAGCATTTT.

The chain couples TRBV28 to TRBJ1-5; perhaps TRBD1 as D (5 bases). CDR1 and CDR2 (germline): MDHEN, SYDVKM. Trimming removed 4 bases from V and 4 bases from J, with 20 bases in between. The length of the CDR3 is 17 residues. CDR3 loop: CASSSRSWGGNNQPQHF. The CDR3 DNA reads TGTGCCAGCAGTTCCCGATCATGGGGGGGGAATAATCAGCCCCAGCATTTT.

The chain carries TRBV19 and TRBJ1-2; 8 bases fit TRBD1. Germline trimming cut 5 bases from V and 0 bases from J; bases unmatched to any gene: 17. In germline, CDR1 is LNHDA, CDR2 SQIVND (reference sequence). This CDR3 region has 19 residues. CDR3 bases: TGTGCCAGTAGTGCCCCCGGGACAGGAAAAAGGGGAGCTAACTATGGCTACACCTTC. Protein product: CASSAPGTGKRGANYGYTF.

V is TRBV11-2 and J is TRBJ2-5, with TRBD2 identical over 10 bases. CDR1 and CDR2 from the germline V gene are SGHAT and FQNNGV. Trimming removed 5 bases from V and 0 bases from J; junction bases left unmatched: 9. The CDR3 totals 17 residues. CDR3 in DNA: TGTGCCAGCAGCCTCGGACTAGCGGATTGGTACCAAGAGACCCAGTACTTC. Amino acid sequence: CASSLGLADWYQETQYF.

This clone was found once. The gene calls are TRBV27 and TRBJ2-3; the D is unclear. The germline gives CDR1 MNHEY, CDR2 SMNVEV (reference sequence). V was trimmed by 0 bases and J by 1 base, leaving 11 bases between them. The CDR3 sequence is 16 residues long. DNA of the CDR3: TGTGCCAGCAGTTTATCCCTGACTGTCGGCACAGATACGCAGTATTTT. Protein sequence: CASSLSLTVGTDTQYF.

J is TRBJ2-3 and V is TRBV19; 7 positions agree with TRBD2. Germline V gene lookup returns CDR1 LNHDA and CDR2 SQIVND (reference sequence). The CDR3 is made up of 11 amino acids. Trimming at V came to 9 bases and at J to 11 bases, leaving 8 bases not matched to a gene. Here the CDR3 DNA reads TGTGCCAGCAGACAAGCGGGGAAGCAGTATTTT. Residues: CASRQAGKQYF.

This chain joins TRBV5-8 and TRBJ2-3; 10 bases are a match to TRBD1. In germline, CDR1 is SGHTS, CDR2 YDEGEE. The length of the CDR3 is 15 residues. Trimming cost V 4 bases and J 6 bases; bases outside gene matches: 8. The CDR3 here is CASSPGDRGGDTQYF. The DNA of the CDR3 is TGTGCCAGCAGCCCGGGGGACAGGGGAGGTGATACGCAGTATTTT.

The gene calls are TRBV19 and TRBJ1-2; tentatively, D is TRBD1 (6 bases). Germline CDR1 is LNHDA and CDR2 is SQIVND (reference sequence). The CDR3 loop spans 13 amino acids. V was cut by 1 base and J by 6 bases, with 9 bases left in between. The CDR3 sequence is CASSIGTADGYTF. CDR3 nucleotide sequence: TGTGCCAGTAGTATAGGGACAGCGGATGGCTACACCTTC.

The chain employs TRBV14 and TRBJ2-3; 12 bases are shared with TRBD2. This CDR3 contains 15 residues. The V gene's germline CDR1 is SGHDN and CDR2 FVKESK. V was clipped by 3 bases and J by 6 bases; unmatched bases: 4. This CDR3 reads CASSQTSGGRDTQYF. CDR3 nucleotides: TGTGCCAGCAGCCAGACTAGCGGGGGTAGGGATACGCAGTATTTT.